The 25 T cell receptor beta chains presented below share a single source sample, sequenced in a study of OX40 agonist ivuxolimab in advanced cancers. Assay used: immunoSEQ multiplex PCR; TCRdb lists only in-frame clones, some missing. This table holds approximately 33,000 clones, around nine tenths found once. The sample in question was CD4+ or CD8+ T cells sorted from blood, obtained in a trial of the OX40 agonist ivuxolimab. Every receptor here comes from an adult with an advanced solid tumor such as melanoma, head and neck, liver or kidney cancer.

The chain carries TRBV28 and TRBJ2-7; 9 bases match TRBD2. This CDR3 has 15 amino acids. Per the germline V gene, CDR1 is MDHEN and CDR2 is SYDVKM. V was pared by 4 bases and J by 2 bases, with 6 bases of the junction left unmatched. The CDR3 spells CASSSGSSGAYEQYF. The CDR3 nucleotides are TGTGCCAGCAGTTCTGGTTCTAGCGGGGCCTACGAGCAGTACTTC.

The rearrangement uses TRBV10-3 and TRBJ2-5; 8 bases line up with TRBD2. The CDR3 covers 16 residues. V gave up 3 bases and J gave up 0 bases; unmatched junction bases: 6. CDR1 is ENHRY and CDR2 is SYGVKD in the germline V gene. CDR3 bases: TGTGCCATCAGTGACCCTCGGGGGGGGTACCAAGAGACCCAGTACTTC. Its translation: CAISDPRGGYQETQYF.

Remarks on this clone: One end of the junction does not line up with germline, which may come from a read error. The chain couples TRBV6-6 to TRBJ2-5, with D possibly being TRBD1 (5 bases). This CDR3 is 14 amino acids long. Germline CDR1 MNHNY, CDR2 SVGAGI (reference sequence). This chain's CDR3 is CASSSHRLQGTQYF. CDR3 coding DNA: TGTGCCAGCAGTTCACACAGGCTCCAAGGGACCCAGTACTTC.

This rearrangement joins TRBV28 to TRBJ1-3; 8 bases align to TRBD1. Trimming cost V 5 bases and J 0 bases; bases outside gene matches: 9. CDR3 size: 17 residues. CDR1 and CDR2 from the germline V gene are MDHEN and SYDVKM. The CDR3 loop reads CASSPQTGANSGNTIYF. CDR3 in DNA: TGTGCCAGCAGTCCTCAGACAGGGGCCAACTCTGGAAACACCATATATTTT.

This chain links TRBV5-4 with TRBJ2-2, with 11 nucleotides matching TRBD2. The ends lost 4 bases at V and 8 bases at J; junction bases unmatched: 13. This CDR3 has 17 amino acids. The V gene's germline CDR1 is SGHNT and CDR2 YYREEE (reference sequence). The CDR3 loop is CASSRMTSGAMTGELFF. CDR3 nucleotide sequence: TGTGCCAGCAGCAGAATGACTAGCGGGGCAATGACGGGGGAGCTGTTTTTT.

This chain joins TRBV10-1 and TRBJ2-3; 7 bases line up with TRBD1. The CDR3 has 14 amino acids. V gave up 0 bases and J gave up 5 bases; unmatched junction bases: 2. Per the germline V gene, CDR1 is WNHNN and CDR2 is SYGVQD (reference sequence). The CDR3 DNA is TGCGCCAGCAGTGAGTCGACAGGGAAAGATACGCAGTATTTT. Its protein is CASSESTGKDTQYF.

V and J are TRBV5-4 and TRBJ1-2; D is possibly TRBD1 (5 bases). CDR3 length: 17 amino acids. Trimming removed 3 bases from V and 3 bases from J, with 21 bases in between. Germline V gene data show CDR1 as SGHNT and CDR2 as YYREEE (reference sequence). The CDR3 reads CASSSSGTVGPYYGYTF. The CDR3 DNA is TGTGCCAGCAGCTCCTCCGGGACGGTGGGGCCCTACTATGGCTACACCTTC.

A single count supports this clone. The CDR3 loop is CASSLIPPAGGTHNEQFF. The CDR3 DNA reads TGTGCCAGCAGCTTAATTCCACCAGCGGGAGGGACCCACAATGAGCAGTTCTTC. The chain recombines TRBV7-3 with TRBJ2-1; 10 nucleotides align to TRBD2. Germline V gene lookup returns CDR1 SGHTA and CDR2 FQGTGA. This CDR3 region has 18 residues. V lost 1 base, J lost 5 bases, and 11 bases stayed unmatched.

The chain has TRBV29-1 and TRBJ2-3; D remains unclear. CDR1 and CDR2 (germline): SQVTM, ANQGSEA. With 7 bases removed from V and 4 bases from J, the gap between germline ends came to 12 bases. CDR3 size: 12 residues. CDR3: CSAGNLADTQYF. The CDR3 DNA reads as TGCAGCGCCGGCAACTTGGCAGATACGCAGTATTTT.

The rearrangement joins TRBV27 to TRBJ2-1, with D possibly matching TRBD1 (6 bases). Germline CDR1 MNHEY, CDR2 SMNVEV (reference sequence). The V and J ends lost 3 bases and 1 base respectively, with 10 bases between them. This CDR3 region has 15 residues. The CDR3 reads CASSFTQGSYNEQFF. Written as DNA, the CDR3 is TGTGCCAGCAGTTTCACACAGGGTTCCTACAATGAGCAGTTCTTC.

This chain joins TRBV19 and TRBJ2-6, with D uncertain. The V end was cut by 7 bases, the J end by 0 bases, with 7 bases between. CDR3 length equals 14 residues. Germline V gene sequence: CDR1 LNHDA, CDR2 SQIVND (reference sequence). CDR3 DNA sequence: TGTGCCAGTAAATCGCACTCTGGGGCCAACGTCCTGACTTTC. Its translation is CASKSHSGANVLTF.

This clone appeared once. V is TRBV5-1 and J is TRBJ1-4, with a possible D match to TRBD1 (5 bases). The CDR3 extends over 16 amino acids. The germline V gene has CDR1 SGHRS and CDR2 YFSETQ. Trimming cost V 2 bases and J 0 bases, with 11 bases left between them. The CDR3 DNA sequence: TGCGCCAGCAGCTTTCAGGGCGCTACAACTAATGAAAAACTGTTTTTT. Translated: CASSFQGATTNEKLFF. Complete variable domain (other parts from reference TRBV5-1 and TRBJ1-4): KAGVTQTPRYLIKTRGQQVTLSCSPISGHRSVSWYQQTPGQGLQFLFEYFSETQRNKGNFPGRFSGRQFSNSRSEMNVSTLELGDSALYLCASSFQGATTNEKLFFGSGTQLSVL.

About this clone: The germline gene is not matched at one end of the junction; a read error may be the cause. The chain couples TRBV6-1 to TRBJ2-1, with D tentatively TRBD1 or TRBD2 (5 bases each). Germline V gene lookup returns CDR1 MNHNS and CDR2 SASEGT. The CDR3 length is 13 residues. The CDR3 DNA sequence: TGTGCCAGCAGTGAAGGTCGAGGACTCCGAGGGGTCTTC. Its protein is CASSEGRGLRGVF.

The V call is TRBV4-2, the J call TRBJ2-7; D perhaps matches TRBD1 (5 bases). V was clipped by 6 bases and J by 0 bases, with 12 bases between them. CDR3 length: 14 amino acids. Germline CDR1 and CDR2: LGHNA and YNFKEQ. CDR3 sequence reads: CASRVTDSSYEQYF. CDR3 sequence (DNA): TGTGCCAGCAGGGTGACAGACAGCTCCTACGAGCAGTACTTC.

In DNA, the CDR3 is TGCGCCAGCAGTGACAGGGCGATTTATCAGCCCCAGCATTTT. Translating gives CASSDRAIYQPQHF. The V gene is TRBV10-2, the J gene TRBJ1-5, with D perhaps matching TRBD1 (5 bases). With 3 bases removed from V and 5 bases from J, the gap between germline ends came to 11 bases. There are 14 residues in the CDR3. Per germline, CDR1 WSHSY and CDR2 SAAADI.

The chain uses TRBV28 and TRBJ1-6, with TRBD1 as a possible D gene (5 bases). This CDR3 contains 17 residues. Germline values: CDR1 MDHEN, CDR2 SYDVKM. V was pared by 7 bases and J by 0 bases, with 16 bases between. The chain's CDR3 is CASTPQEGISYNSPLHF. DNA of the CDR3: TGTGCCAGCACCCCCCAGGAGGGGATCTCCTATAATTCACCCCTCCACTTT.

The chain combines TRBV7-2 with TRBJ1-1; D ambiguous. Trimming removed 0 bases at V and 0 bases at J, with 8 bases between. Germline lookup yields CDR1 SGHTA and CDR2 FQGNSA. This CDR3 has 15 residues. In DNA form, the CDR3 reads TGTGCCAGCAGCTTAGCGCGTGCAATGAACACTGAAGCTTTCTTT. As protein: CASSLARAMNTEAFF.

CDR3 loop: CASSPGLAGGDTQYF. The CDR3 DNA reads TGTGCCAGCTCACCCGGACTAGCGGGAGGCGATACGCAGTATTTT. This chain connects TRBV18 to TRBJ2-3; 14 positions agree with TRBD2. The CDR3 extends over 15 amino acids. CDR1 and CDR2 from the germline V gene are KGHSH and LQKENI. V gave up 3 bases and J gave up 6 bases; unmatched junction bases: 2.

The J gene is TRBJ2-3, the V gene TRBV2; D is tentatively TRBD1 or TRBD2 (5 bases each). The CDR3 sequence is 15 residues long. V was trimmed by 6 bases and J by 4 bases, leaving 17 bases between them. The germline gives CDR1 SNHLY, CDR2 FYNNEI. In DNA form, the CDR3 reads TGTGCCAGCAGGCCGGGACGGGCAGGACCAGATACGCAGTATTTT. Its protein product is CASRPGRAGPDTQYF.

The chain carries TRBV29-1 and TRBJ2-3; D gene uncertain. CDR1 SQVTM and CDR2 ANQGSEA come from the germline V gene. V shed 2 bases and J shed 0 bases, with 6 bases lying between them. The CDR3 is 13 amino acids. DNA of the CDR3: TGCAGCGTTGAAAAGAGAAGCACAGATACGCAGTATTTT. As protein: CSVEKRSTDTQYF.

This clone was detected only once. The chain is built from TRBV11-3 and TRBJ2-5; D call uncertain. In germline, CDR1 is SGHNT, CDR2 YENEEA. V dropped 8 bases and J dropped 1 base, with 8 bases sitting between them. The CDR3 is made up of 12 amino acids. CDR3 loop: CASGVSQETQYF. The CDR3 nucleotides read TGTGCCAGCGGAGTCAGCCAAGAGACCCAGTACTTC.

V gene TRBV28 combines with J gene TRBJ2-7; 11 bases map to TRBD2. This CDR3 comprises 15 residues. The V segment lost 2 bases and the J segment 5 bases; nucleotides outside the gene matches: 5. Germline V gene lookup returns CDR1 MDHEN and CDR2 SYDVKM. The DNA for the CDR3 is TGTGCCAGCAGTTTAATCCTAGCGGGAGGCAACGAGCAGTACTTC. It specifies CASSLILAGGNEQYF.

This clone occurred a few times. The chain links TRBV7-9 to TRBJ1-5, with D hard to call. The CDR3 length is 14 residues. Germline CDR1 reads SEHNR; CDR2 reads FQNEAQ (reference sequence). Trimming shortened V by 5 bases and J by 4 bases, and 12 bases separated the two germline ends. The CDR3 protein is CASSALRVNQPQHF. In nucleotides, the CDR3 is TGTGCCAGCAGCGCCCTGAGGGTTAATCAGCCCCAGCATTTT. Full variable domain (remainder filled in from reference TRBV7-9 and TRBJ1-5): DTGVSQNPRHKITKRGQNVTFRCDPISEHNRLYWYRQTLGQGPEFLTYFQNEAQLEKSRLLSDRFSAERPKGSFSTLEIQRTEQGDSAMYLCASSALRVNQPQHFGDGTRLSIL.

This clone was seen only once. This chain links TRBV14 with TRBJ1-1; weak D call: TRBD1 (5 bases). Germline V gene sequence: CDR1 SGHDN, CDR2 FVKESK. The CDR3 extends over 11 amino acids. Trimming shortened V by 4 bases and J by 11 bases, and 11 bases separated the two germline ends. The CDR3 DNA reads TGTGCCAGCAGCCGATTGGGGGAGGCTTTCTTT. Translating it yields CASSRLGEAFF.

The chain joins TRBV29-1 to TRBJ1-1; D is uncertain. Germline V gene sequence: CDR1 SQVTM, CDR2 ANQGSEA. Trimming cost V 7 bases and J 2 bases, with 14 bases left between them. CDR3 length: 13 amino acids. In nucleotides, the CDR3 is TGCAGCGCCGTAATTCGGGTCAACACTGAAGCTTTCTTT. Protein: CSAVIRVNTEAFF.